This TCR beta chain was profiled in a study of early T cells in non-severe SARS-CoV-2 infection. TCRdb passed the 5' RACE reads through MiXCR, listing each CDR3 protein once. The data show 75,000 to 100,000 distinct CDR3 sequences, with 13% to 15% seen just once and roughly 6.4% held by the top ten. The sequence derives from an adult who was a healthcare worker with PCR-confirmed SARS-CoV-2 infection or an uninfected control (not recorded which). Sequencing used whole blood.

The CDR3 loop reads CASSLGTGYSNQPQHF. DNA for the CDR3: TGTGCCAGCAGTTTAGGGACAGGATATAGCAATCAGCCCCAGCATTTT. This chain uses TRBV28 with TRBJ1-5; the match to TRBD1 covers 8 bases. V dropped 2 bases and J dropped 0; count of bases not matched to a gene: 3. The CDR3 loop spans 16 amino acids. Germline-derived CDR1 and CDR2 are MDHEN and SYDVKM.